The 10 T cell receptor beta chains below were found in one sample sequenced in a study of T cell responses to AZD1222 COVID-19 vaccine. Libraries were prepared by immunoSEQ multiplex PCR; TCRdb keeps only in-frame clonotypes and omits some of them. Counted here are some 84,000 clones, around nine tenths occurring once; the ten biggest clones make up 11%. The sample was peripheral blood, taken 28 days after the second AZD1222 dose. The receptor source for this set is an adult who received the AZD1222 COVID-19 vaccine.

J is TRBJ2-7 and V is TRBV6-5, with TRBD1 matching 8 bases. The germline CDR1 and CDR2 sequences are MNHEY and SVGAGI. Unmatched junction bases numbered 6, after V lost 6 bases and J lost 5 bases. CDR3 length: 13 amino acids. CDR3 bases: TGTGCCAGCAGAGGACAGGGAAGCGACGAGCAGTACTTC. This codes for CASRGQGSDEQYF.

This chain uses TRBV7-2 with TRBJ2-3; D may be TRBD2 (5 bases). Germline V gene lookup returns CDR1 SGHTA and CDR2 FQGNSA. The CDR3 is 16 amino acids. Trimming removed 1 base at V and 1 base at J, with 12 bases between. The CDR3 coding sequence is TGTGCCAGCAGCTTAGGGGCTATGCGGGGCACAGATACGCAGTATTTT. Amino acids: CASSLGAMRGTDTQYF.

This chain joins TRBV7-2 and TRBJ2-7; 12 nucleotides agree with TRBD2. The length of the CDR3 is 17 residues. V shed 1 base and J 0 bases; nucleotides not matched to a gene: 4. From germline, CDR1 is SGHTA and CDR2 FQGNSA. The CDR3 region is CASSLGPSGGASYEQYF. The CDR3 DNA follows: TGTGCCAGCAGCTTAGGTCCTAGCGGGGGGGCCTCCTACGAGCAGTACTTC.

The rearrangement links TRBV20-1 to TRBJ2-5; D is unresolved. The germline V gene encodes CDR1 DFQATT and CDR2 SNEGSKA (reference sequence). This CDR3 spans 10 amino acids. The V end lost 3 bases, the J end lost 4 bases, and 3 bases lay between the germline ends. CDR3 region: CSARAETQYF. The CDR3 DNA sequence: TGCAGTGCTAGGGCAGAGACCCAGTACTTC.

The chain joins TRBV5-4 to TRBJ1-1, with D tentatively TRBD1 (6 bases). Trimming left V 0 bases short and J 5 bases short, with 11 bases between. The CDR3 is made up of 14 amino acids. Germline-derived CDR1 and CDR2 are SGHNT and YYREEE (reference sequence). The CDR3 here is CASSLGGGRTEAFF. CDR3 in DNA: TGTGCCAGCAGCTTGGGGGGGGGCCGGACTGAAGCTTTCTTT.

This sequence joins TRBV16 and TRBJ2-2, with TRBD1 matching over 9 bases. This CDR3 region has 14 residues. CDR1 is KGHSY, CDR2 FQNENV, per germline. The trim removed 4 bases at V and 6 bases at J, leaving 3 bases unmatched. Here the CDR3 DNA reads TGTGCCAGCAGCCGCCGACAGGGGGCCGGGGAGCTGTTTTTT. Its translation is CASSRRQGAGELFF. The full variable domain, completed using reference TRBV16 and TRBJ2-2, is GEEVAQTPKHLVRGEGQKAKLYCAPIKGHSYVFWYQQVLKNEFKFLISFQNENVFDETGMPKERFSAKCLPNSPCSLEIQATKLEDSAVYFCASSRRQGAGELFFGEGSRLTVL.

The chain uses TRBV19 and TRBJ2-5, with D perhaps matching TRBD2 (6 bases). This CDR3 comprises 14 residues. Germline V gives CDR1 LNHDA, CDR2 SQIVND (reference sequence). Deletions cut 5 bases from V and 1 base from J, with 11 bases between. In DNA form, the CDR3 reads TGTGCCAGTAGTTCCGGGACTCCCCAAGAGACCCAGTACTTC. It is translated as CASSSGTPQETQYF.

The chain has TRBV9 and TRBJ1-2; 7 nucleotides agree with TRBD1. Germline V gene lookup returns CDR1 SGDLS and CDR2 YYNGEE. V gave up 0 bases and J gave up 4 bases; unmatched junction bases: 6. CDR3 length: 15 residues. DNA for the CDR3: TGTGCCAGCAGCGTAGCAGAGGGGGCGATCTATGGCTACACCTTC. This gives the protein CASSVAEGAIYGYTF.

This chain joins TRBV6-2 or TRBV6-3 and TRBJ1-5; TRBD1 might be the D (5 bases). Trimming left V 0 bases short and J 6 bases short, with 12 bases between. The CDR3 runs to 15 residues. Germline loops: CDR1 MNHEY, CDR2 SVGEGT. CDR3 bases: TGTGCCAGCAGTTACTCTAGGCAGGGAGTTCAGCCCCAGCATTTT. Amino acids: CASSYSRQGVQPQHF.

The J gene is TRBJ2-1, the V gene TRBV7-2; D gene uncertain. Trimming took off 5 bases at V and 2 bases at J, with 13 bases between the two ends. Germline CDR1 and CDR2: SGHTA and FQGNSA. The CDR3 loop spans 15 amino acids. CDR3 DNA: TGTGCCAGCAGCCCCCAAGTCGAGGCCTACAATGAGCAGTTCTTC. Translated, it gives CASSPQVEAYNEQFF. Filled out from reference TRBV7-2 and TRBJ2-1, the complete variable domain reads GAGVSQSPSNKVTEKGKDVELRCDPISGHTALYWYRQSLGQGLEFLIYFQGNSAPDKSGLPSDRFSAERTGGSVSTLTIQRTQQEDSAVYLCASSPQVEAYNEQFFGPGTRLTVL.